This TCR beta chain comes out of a study of blood T cell repertoires in COVID-19 (dated by TCRdb to 2018 to 2020). For context, the study as a whole: Samples covering the acute and convalescent phases of COVID-19 were provided by collaborators in the United States, Italy and Spain. The material from the prospective study consisted of cDNA or gDNA derived from T cells, B-cell-depleted T cells, or PBMCs. Deeply sampled blood TCRbeta repertoires from subjects exposed to, actively infected with, or recovered from COVID-19 were included in the dataset. The repertoires were released in a freely available public database meant as a resource for research on the immune response to SARS-CoV-2. Samples came from the ongoing ImmuneRACE study (first 160 participants) plus 1,254 subjects from 6 global collaborators. Nearly every sample came with metadata listing a de-identified subject ID, COVID-19 status, age in years and sex. HLA class I and class II types, where available, came from metadata supplied by the sample provider rather than from assay-based typing. General conclusions and limits of the study: How much clinical and demographic metadata was included differed by source and by participant, and the metadata was provided uncurated.

TCRbeta CDR3 regions were amplified from genomic DNA by means of the immunoSEQ Assay, a bias-controlled multiplex PCR. In the authors' own workflow: Nucleated cell counts per sample were estimated from amplification of reference gene primers within the assay. Sequence reads were collapsed and filtered to measure the absolute abundance of every unique TCRbeta CDR3 rearrangement. For each sample, productive Simpson clonality was calculated as the square root of Simpson's diversity index across productive rearrangements. The clones in this table, taken by TCRdb from immuneACCESS, are in-frame only. Not every clone is retained; where verified, under half of the shortfall comes from an unresolved V gene, and the cause of the rest is unknown. V, J and clone size reflect that table, while D and trimming were determined from the DNA. This sample has around 300,000 clones in its table, and about 93% of those were observed once. Roughly 7.3% of the sample belongs to the ten largest clones.

The germline V end is reduced by 0 bases and the J end by 7 bases; junction bases left unmatched: 3. According to the germline V gene (reference sequence), CDR1 reads MNHNY and CDR2 reads SVGAGI. From cysteine to phenylalanine, the CDR3 is 14 amino acids long. Here the CDR3 DNA is all that survives: 42 bases in frame from base 1. In Seattle, one collaborating source enrolled patients while the infection was active and tracked those patients longitudinally over the course of disease. Whole blood was collected in K2EDTA tubes by collaborating institutions according to the institutions' own protocols. For TCRbeta analysis, collaborator samples were shipped as frozen whole blood, as isolated PBMCs, or as DNA extracted from either sample type. A word on this clone: Its antigen is still unknown. Within one base of it there is no much larger clone, and no base qualities were kept.

The chain links TRBV6-6 with TRBJ2-1; 7 bases in the junction line up with TRBD1. Sequencing was performed on peripheral blood. This TCR was recovered from a woman in her twenties or thirties with COVID-19, enrolled during active disease. Here the CDR3 is given as CASSYSTGRNEQFF. The nucleotide sequence is TGTGCCAGCAGTTACTCGACAGGGCGAAATGAGCAGTTCTTC.